This TCR beta chain was found in a study of cytomegalovirus exposure and HLA in healthy donors. The CDR3 has 14 residues. In germline, CDR1 is MRHNA, CDR2 SNTAGT. The V gene end was trimmed by 2 bases and the J gene end by 6 bases; junction bases not matched to a gene: 1. 13 Jbeta primers and 60 Vbeta primers were used for the PCR. TCRdb keeps only in-frame clones here, not all; method: immunoSEQ multiplex PCR. This table holds 84,000 or so clones, roughly 58% found once. This clonotype originated in a woman in her 30s in good health and CMV-seropositive. Sequencing was done on a sample of PBMCs. The gene calls are TRBV6-4 and TRBJ2-2, with 9 bases identical to TRBD2. CDR3 in amino acids: CASSDAGGPGELFF. The CDR3 DNA is TGTGCCAGCAGTGACGCGGGGGGGCCCGGGGAGCTGTTTTTT.